Sequencing of this T cell receptor (beta chain) was carried out in a study of blood T cell repertoires in COVID-19. Study-wide context: COVID-19 samples from acute and convalescent phases originated in the United States, Italy and Spain. T cells, B-cell-depleted T cells, or PBMCs supplied cDNA or gDNA.

From germline, CDR1 is LNHDA and CDR2 SQIVND (reference sequence). This CDR3 contains 15 residues. V lost 11 bases and J 0 bases, leaving 17 bases between the germline ends. Original methodology: Reference gene primers were amplified, and this amplification served to estimate nucleated cell counts. Here immunoSEQ multiplex PCR was the method, and the copy in TCRdb shows in-frame clones only, minus some. For V, J and clone size, that table is used; D and trimming come from the DNA. The sample lists just over 60,000 clones; roughly 80% were seen once. This receptor was obtained from a man in his sixties with acute or convalescent COVID-19. What was sequenced was peripheral blood. The V and J genes are TRBV19 and TRBJ1-3, with D maybe TRBD1 (5 bases). The CDR3 nucleotides are TGTGCCCCCAAGATGGGGCTATTCTCTGGAAACACCATATATTTT. The encoded protein is CAPKMGLFSGNTIYF.